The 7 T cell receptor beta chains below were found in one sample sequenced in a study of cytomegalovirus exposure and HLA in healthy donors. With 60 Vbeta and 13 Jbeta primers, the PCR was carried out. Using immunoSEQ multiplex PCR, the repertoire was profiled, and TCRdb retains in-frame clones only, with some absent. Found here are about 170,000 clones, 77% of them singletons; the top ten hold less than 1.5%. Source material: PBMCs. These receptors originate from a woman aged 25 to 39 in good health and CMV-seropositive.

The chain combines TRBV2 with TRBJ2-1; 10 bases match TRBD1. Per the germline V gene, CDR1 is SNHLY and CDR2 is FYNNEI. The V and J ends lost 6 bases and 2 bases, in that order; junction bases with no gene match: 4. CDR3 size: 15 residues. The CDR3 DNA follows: TGTGCCAGCAGCTCAGACAGGGGGCCCTACAATGAGCAGTTCTTC. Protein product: CASSSDRGPYNEQFF.

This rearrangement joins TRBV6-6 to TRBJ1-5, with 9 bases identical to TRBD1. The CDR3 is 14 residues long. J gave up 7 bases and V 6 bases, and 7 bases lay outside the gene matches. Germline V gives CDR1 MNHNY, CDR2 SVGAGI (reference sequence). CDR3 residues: CASRLQGAGQPQHF. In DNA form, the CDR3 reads TGTGCCAGCAGGCTACAGGGGGCTGGGCAGCCCCAGCATTTT.

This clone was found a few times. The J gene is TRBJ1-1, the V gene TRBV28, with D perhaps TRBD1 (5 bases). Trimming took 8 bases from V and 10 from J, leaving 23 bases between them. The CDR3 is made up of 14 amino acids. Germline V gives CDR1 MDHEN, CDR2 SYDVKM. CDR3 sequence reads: CASGAVGSSVSAFF. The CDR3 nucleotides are TGTGCCAGCGGGGCCGTGGGTTCATCAGTGTCAGCTTTCTTT.

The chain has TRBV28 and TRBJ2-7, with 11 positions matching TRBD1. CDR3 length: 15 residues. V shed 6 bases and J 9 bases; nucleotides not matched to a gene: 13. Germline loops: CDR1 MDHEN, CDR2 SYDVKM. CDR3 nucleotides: TGTGCCAGCAGCAGACCCGGGACAGGGGGTTTTTGGCAGTACTTC. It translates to CASSRPGTGGFWQYF.

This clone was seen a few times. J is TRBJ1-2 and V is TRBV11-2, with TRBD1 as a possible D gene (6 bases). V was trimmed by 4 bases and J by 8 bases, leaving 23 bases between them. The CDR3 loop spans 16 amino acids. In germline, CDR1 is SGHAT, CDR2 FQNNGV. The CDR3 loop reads CASSYGDTPLFWGYTF. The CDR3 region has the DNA TGTGCCAGCAGCTACGGGGACACTCCCCTCTTTTGGGGCTACACCTTC. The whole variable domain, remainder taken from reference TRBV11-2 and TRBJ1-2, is EAGVAQSPRYKIIEKRQSVAFWCNPISGHATLYWYQQILGQGPKLLIQFQNNGVVDDSQLPKDRFSAERLKGVDSTLKIQPAKLEDSAVYLCASSYGDTPLFWGYTFGSGTRLTVV.

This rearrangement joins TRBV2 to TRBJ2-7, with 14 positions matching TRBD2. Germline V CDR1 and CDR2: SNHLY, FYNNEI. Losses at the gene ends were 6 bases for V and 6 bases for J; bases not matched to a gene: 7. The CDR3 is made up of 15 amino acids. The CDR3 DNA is TGTGCCAGCAGGGAGGGACTAGCGGGAGTGGGCGAGCAGTACTTC. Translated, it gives CASREGLAGVGEQYF.

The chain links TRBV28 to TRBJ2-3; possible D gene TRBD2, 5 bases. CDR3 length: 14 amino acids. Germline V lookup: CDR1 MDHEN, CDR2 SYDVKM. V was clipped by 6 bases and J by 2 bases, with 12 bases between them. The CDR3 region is CASRLSGATDTQYF. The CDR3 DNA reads TGTGCCAGCAGACTGAGCGGAGCCACAGATACGCAGTATTTT.